These T cell receptor beta chains were read from a single sample in a study of T-cell memory formation after mild COVID-19. TCRdb reprocessed the 5' RACE reads via MiXCR and lists one record per CDR3 protein. The table records hundreds of thousands of distinct CDR3 sequences, approximately 15% of them present only once. Sequencing was performed on PBMCs or a T cell subset sorted from them (not recorded which). The receptors stem from an adult woman who had mild COVID-19 (a few samples of this study predate the infection). Cell type and time point are not known. The CDR3 runs from the conserved cysteine through the conserved F or W. The order of the fields is clone size, V gene, J gene, D gene, CDR3 protein, CDR3 DNA. D genes are given only for firm matches. Not all rows give a size; the values are once, few, many and, for expanded clones, a class.

few,TRBV6-2/TRBV6-3,TRBJ2-3,.,CASSPDGPVTDTQYF,TGTGCCAGCAGTCCGGACGGACCGGTTACAGATACGCAGTATTTT
.,TRBV9,TRBJ1-2,.,CASSVDGPVDGYTF,TGTGCCAGCAGCGTAGATGGGCCGGTAGATGGCTACACCTTC
.,TRBV24-1,TRBJ1-1,.,CATSDRGTAEAFF,TGTGCCACCAGCGACCGTGGAACGGCTGAAGCTTTCTTT
few,TRBV12-3/TRBV12-4,TRBJ2-2,TRBD2,CASSLTSGRALNTGELFF,TGTGCCAGCAGCCTGACTAGCGGGAGGGCCCTGAACACCGGGGAGCTGTTTTTT
.,TRBV11-2,TRBJ2-1,.,CASRSLRSYNEQFF,TGTGCCAGCAGGTCTCTTAGGTCCTACAATGAGCAGTTCTTC
few,TRBV29-1,TRBJ1-5,TRBD1,CSVEQGDQPQHF,TGCAGCGTTGAACAGGGGGACCAGCCCCAGCATTTT
.,TRBV5-1,TRBJ2-3,TRBD1,CASSEQGAPTDTQYF,TGCGCCAGCAGTGAACAGGGGGCCCCCACAGATACGCAGTATTTT
few,TRBV7-9,TRBJ2-5,.,CASSSGTFQETQYF,TGTGCCAGCAGCTCTGGGACTTTCCAAGAGACCCAGTACTTC
.,TRBV12-3/TRBV12-4,TRBJ1-5,.,CASRMGRIGNQPQHF,TGTGCCAGCCGAATGGGACGTATCGGCAATCAGCCCCAGCATTTT
few,TRBV7-9,TRBJ2-7,.,CASSYTRDRPGDEQYF,TGTGCCAGCAGCTACACACGTGACAGGCCGGGGGATGAGCAGTACTTC
once,TRBV2,TRBJ1-6,.,CASRDQDDNSPLHF,TGTGCCAGCAGGGACCAGGACGATAATTCACCCCTCCACTTT
.,TRBV18,TRBJ2-7,TRBD2,CASSPGGGGNYYEQYF,TGTGCCAGCTCCCCTGGGGGGGGAGGTAACTACTACGAGCAGTACTTC
.,TRBV5-1,TRBJ1-6,.,CASSLEGPPGSPLHF,TGCGCCAGCAGCTTGGAGGGACCGCCGGGTTCACCCCTCCACTTT
few,TRBV7-9,TRBJ2-5,TRBD2,CASRSGGAEETQYF,TGTGCCAGCAGGAGCGGGGGGGCGGAAGAGACCCAGTACTTC
.,TRBV6-6,TRBJ1-2,.,CASRHASGKDYGYTF,TGTGCCAGCAGGCACGCCAGCGGGAAGGACTATGGCTACACCTTC
.,TRBV5-1,TRBJ1-4,.,CASSSAGRGEKLFF,TGCGCCAGCAGCTCGGCAGGACGGGGAGAAAAACTGTTTTTT
few,TRBV7-2,TRBJ2-7,TRBD2,CASSLELTSAEGDEQYF,TGTGCCAGCAGCTTAGAGTTAACTAGCGCGGAAGGGGACGAGCAGTACTTC
.,TRBV5-6,TRBJ1-2,.,CASSDNRRNYGYTF,TGTGCCAGCAGCGACAACAGGAGAAACTATGGCTACACCTTC
.,TRBV5-1,TRBJ1-2,.,CASSLEGGRLLDGYTF,TGCGCCAGCAGCTTGGAAGGTGGCCGCCTCCTGGATGGCTACACCTTC
.,TRBV10-2,TRBJ2-3,TRBD1,CASSEAGTGPETQYF,TGCGCCAGCAGTGAGGCAGGGACAGGCCCCGAAACGCAGTATTTT
.,TRBV20-1,TRBJ2-3,.,CSAWGRASTDTQYF,TGCAGTGCCTGGGGCAGGGCCAGCACAGATACGCAGTATTTT
few,TRBV12-3/TRBV12-4,TRBJ2-2,.,CASTRFGESGELFF,TGTGCCAGCACCCGGTTTGGGGAGTCCGGGGAGCTGTTTTTT
.,TRBV6-5,TRBJ1-1,TRBD1,CASSRQGKNTEAFF,TGTGCCAGCAGCCGACAGGGGAAGAACACTGAAGCTTTCTTT
.,TRBV2,TRBJ2-3,.,CASSGYDTQYF,TGTGCCAGCAGTGGGTACGATACGCAGTATTTT
.,TRBV7-6,TRBJ2-2,TRBD2,CASGPYSGGATGELFF,TGTGCCAGCGGCCCCTATAGCGGGGGGGCCACCGGGGAGCTGTTTTTT
.,TRBV6-5,TRBJ2-2,.,CASSSGGGVAGELFF,TGTGCCAGCAGTTCCGGAGGGGGTGTAGCCGGGGAGCTGTTTTTT